The 8 T cell receptor beta chains listed next were all sequenced from one sample in a study of Ad26.COV2.S vaccination and SARS-CoV-2 variants. Profiling relied on immunoSEQ multiplex PCR, and the TCRdb table lists in-frame clones only, not all of them. The table has about 350,000 clones, around 89% seen once. Treatment indicated: 19 received Ad26.COV2.S at low or high dose, single or two shots; 5 received placebo; per-sample allocation not given. Samples came from day 63 after the first vaccine or placebo injection. Sequencing used peripheral blood, obtained in a trial of Ad26.COV2.S vaccine versus placebo. The receptors here all came from a person between 18 and 65 years old who received the Ad26.COV2.S COVID-19 vaccine or a placebo.

The V gene is TRBV3-1 (or the pseudogene TRBV3-2), the J gene TRBJ1-4; no clear D gene. Germline V gene data show CDR1 as LGHDT and CDR2 as YNNKEL (reference sequence). Trimming left V 4 bases short and J 8 bases short, with 8 bases between. This CDR3 region has 12 residues. CDR3 nucleotide sequence: TGTGCCAGCAGCCGATTCGGGGAAAAACTGTTTTTT. Protein sequence: CASSRFGEKLFF.

This chain joins TRBV29-1 and TRBJ2-1; D is possibly TRBD1 or TRBD2 (5 bases each). Germline CDR1 and CDR2: SQVTM and ANQGSEA. V was cut by 6 bases and J by 8 bases, with 11 bases left in between. This CDR3 has 11 residues. CDR3 nucleotide sequence: TGCAGCGTAACGGGGACCGATGAGCAGTTCTTC. Translated, it gives CSVTGTDEQFF.

This rearrangement joins TRBV27 to TRBJ2-7; D possibly uses TRBD1 or TRBD2 (5 bases each). CDR1 is MNHEY and CDR2 is SMNVEV in the germline V gene (reference sequence). CDR3 size: 14 residues. V lost 2 bases to trimming and J lost 2 bases, with 10 bases between them. The CDR3 DNA reads TGTGCCAGCAGTTTAGTTGGGGGTACCTACGAGCAGTACTTC. Its translation: CASSLVGGTYEQYF.

The chain recombines TRBV5-1 with TRBJ2-3; 8 bases are shared with TRBD1. The CDR3 is 15 amino acids. With 2 bases clipped from V and 4 bases from J, the junction kept 6 bases outside the gene matches. Germline V gene data show CDR1 as SGHRS and CDR2 as YFSETQ. CDR3 DNA: TGCGCCAGCAGCTTCCAGGGGGCGGGCTCAGATACGCAGTATTTT. Residues: CASSFQGAGSDTQYF.

The chain couples TRBV6-2 or TRBV6-3 to TRBJ2-2; TRBD1 might be the D (6 bases). The CDR3 consists of 14 residues. Germline V gene sequence: CDR1 MNHEY, CDR2 SVGEGT. Trimming shortened V by 5 bases and J by 6 bases, and 13 bases separated the two germline ends. CDR3 sequence reads: CASSRLQGAGELFF. Here the CDR3 DNA reads TGTGCCAGCAGTCGACTACAGGGAGCCGGGGAGCTGTTTTTT.

A single count supports this clone. The genes are TRBV15 and TRBJ1-2, with D possibly TRBD1 on 6 matching bases. The CDR3 has 15 amino acids. Germline V gene sequence: CDR1 LNHNV, CDR2 YYDKDF (reference sequence). The germline V and J ends were trimmed by 5 bases and 2 bases, with 15 bases remaining between them. Here the CDR3 reads CATSSRDISNYGYTF. The CDR3, as DNA: TGTGCCACCAGCTCAAGGGACATCTCAAACTATGGCTACACCTTC.

The chain carries TRBV5-8 and TRBJ2-4; D gene unclear. Per the germline V gene, CDR1 is SGHTS and CDR2 is YDEGEE. Trimming left V 2 bases short and J 3 bases short, with 18 bases between. CDR3 length: 17 amino acids. The CDR3 spells CASSLGLITRYKNIQYF. The CDR3 DNA sequence: TGTGCCAGCAGCTTAGGGTTGATAACCCGGTACAAAAACATTCAGTACTTC.

The CDR3 nucleotides are TGTGCCAGCAGTGGGACAGGGTGGGACTATGGCTACACCTTC. Its protein product is CASSGTGWDYGYTF. The rearrangement joins TRBV28 to TRBJ1-2; 9 positions agree with TRBD1. Unmatched junction bases numbered 4, after V lost 5 bases and J lost 3 bases. The CDR3 length is 14 residues. Germline V CDR1 and CDR2: MDHEN, SYDVKM.